Described below is a single T cell receptor beta chain sequence and its context. No antigen is known for it. Using immunoSEQ multiplex PCR, the repertoire was profiled, and TCRdb retains in-frame clones only, with some absent. The profile shows millions of clones, approximately 95% of them singletons. V lost 4 bases to trimming and J lost 3 bases, with 23 bases between them. This CDR3 comprises 17 residues. CDR1 and CDR2 (germline): SQVTM, ANQGSEA. This sample is part of a study of shared clonotypes between healthy human individuals. General study findings and limits: Sequencing depth was predicted to influence how clonotypes are shared among donors. Sample collection involved blood only; tissue repertoires are likely different.

Sequencing used naive CD4+ T cells from PBMCs. The subset denotes: CD45RA+ positively selected. This clonotype was obtained from a man between 18 and 35 years old in good health. Some clones in this sample may be carry-over from other donors' samples. The chain recombines TRBV29-1 with TRBJ2-3; either TRBD1 or TRBD2 may supply D (5 bases each). The CDR3 nucleotides read TGCAGCGTTGTGAGGGCCCAGGGACGGGGTGGAACAGATACGCAGTATTTT. As protein: CSVVRAQGRGGTDTQYF.